These 22 T cell receptor beta chains came from one sample sequenced in a study of siplizumab effects on memory and regulatory T cells. TCRdb's copy holds only in-frame clones and misses some; the assay was immunoSEQ multiplex PCR. The sample includes approximately 7,000 clones, around 66% seen only once; the top ten take 48%. The sequenced sample consisted of effector memory CD8+ T cells sorted from blood. Subset: unstimulated CD8+ effector memory T cells. The source is a human donor in good health.

The chain has TRBV4-3 and TRBJ1-4; 8 bases are shared with TRBD1. The germline CDR1 and CDR2 sequences are LGHNA and YSLEER. Trimming at V came to 3 bases and at J to 8 bases, leaving 11 bases not matched to a gene. The CDR3 runs to 16 residues. CDR3 sequence reads: CASSQKFGQGYEKLFF. CDR3 DNA: TGCGCCAGCAGCCAGAAGTTCGGACAGGGTTACGAAAAACTGTTTTTT.

This sequence joins TRBV7-6 and TRBJ2-4; D is ambiguous. This CDR3 region has 13 residues. CDR1 and CDR2 from the germline V gene are SGHVS and FNYEAQ. Deletions cut 8 bases from V and 3 bases from J, with 11 bases between. The CDR3 DNA follows: TGTGCCAGCGGCCCAGGTATCAAAAACATTCAGTACTTC. Protein product: CASGPGIKNIQYF.

The rearrangement uses TRBV7-3 and TRBJ2-5, with D possibly being TRBD1 (6 bases). The CDR3 loop spans 15 amino acids. Germline assignment: CDR1 SGHTA and CDR2 FQGTGA. The V and J ends lost 2 bases and 4 bases respectively, with 14 bases between them. CDR3 sequence (DNA): TGTGCCAGCAGCTTAGGTTCAGGGGCAGCAGAGACCCAGTACTTC. Its translation: CASSLGSGAAETQYF.

V gene TRBV6-5 combines with J gene TRBJ2-2, with 11 bases that match TRBD2. J was trimmed by 4 bases and V by 8 bases; bases with no gene match: 6. CDR1 is MNHEY, CDR2 SVGAGI, per germline. The CDR3 sequence is 15 residues long. The CDR3 bases are TGTGCCAGCGCACTAGCGGGAGTCGGCACCGGGGAGCTGTTTTTT. Its protein is CASALAGVGTGELFF.

The chain joins TRBV6-1 to TRBJ2-2; D uncertain. The V end lost 5 bases, the J end lost 3 bases, and 7 bases lay between the germline ends. The CDR3 extends over 13 amino acids. Germline CDR1 is MNHNS and CDR2 is SASEGT. Here the CDR3 reads CASSNTDTGELFF. The CDR3 nucleotides read TGTGCCAGCAGTAATACAGACACCGGGGAGCTGTTTTTT.

V is TRBV7-9 and J is TRBJ2-5, with TRBD1 matching over 12 bases. This CDR3 region has 15 residues. With V trimmed by 3 bases and J by 4 bases, 3 bases remained unmatched. Germline lookup yields CDR1 SEHNR and CDR2 FQNEAQ (reference sequence). In DNA, the CDR3 is TGTGCCAGCAGCTTGGGGACAGGGGGCCCAGAGACCCAGTACTTC. It encodes CASSLGTGGPETQYF.

By frequency in the sample, this clone is medium-sized (0.01 to 0.1%). The V call is TRBV27, the J call TRBJ1-5; D is perhaps TRBD1 (6 bases). CDR1 MNHEY and CDR2 SMNVEV come from the germline V gene (reference sequence). V was pared by 6 bases and J by 4 bases, with 13 bases between. This CDR3 spans 14 amino acids. The CDR3, as DNA: TGTGCCAGCAGGCCCGGGGGCTCAAATCAGCCCCAGCATTTT. Its translation: CASRPGGSNQPQHF.

As for this clone: Other DNA sequences in the sample encode the same CDR3. The V gene is TRBV5-6, the J gene TRBJ2-1; D is uncertain. Trimming left V 1 base short and J 6 bases short, with 2 bases between. CDR3 length: 11 amino acids. Per the germline V gene, CDR1 is SGHDT and CDR2 is YYEEEE. The CDR3, as DNA: TGTGCCAGCAGCTTGTCCAATGAGCAGTTCTTC. It translates to CASSLSNEQFF. Filled out from reference TRBV5-6 and TRBJ2-1, the complete variable domain reads DAGVTQSPTHLIKTRGQQVTLRCSPKSGHDTVSWYQQALGQGPQFIFQYYEEEERQRGNFPDRFSGHQFPNYSSELNVNALLLGDSALYLCASSLSNEQFFGPGTRLTVL.

In its sample, this clone is medium-sized. The rearrangement uses TRBV30 and TRBJ1-1; possible D gene TRBD1, 5 bases. Trimming left V 4 bases short and J 6 bases short, with 12 bases between. Germline assignment: CDR1 GTSNPN and CDR2 SVGIG (reference sequence). The CDR3 length is 12 residues. In nucleotides, the CDR3 is TGTGCCTGGACCGGACATCCCGCTGAAGCTTTCTTT. Translation gives CAWTGHPAEAFF.

This rearrangement joins TRBV29-1 to TRBJ2-7, with 7 bases lining up with TRBD1. The junction had 6 bases not matched to a gene; V was cut back by 4 bases and J by 3 bases. Per the germline V gene, CDR1 is SQVTM and CDR2 is ANQGSEA. The CDR3 contains 13 residues. In DNA, the CDR3 is TGCAGCGTTGTCGGGACAGATGGCTACGAGCAGTACTTC. The encoded protein is CSVVGTDGYEQYF.

V is TRBV5-8 and J is TRBJ2-7; no clear D gene. The CDR3 is 15 amino acids. The germline V and J ends were trimmed by 3 bases and 5 bases, with 18 bases remaining between them. Germline assignment: CDR1 SGHTS and CDR2 YDEGEE. CDR3 residues: CASSSDGNRRDEQYF. The CDR3, as DNA: TGTGCCAGCAGCTCGGACGGTAATCGTAGGGACGAGCAGTACTTC.

This clone was detected only a few times. The gene calls are TRBV11-2 and TRBJ2-7; 8 nucleotides match TRBD2. The CDR3 length is 14 residues. The germline V gene has CDR1 SGHAT and CDR2 FQNNGV. V shed 4 bases, J shed 5 bases, and the junction held 7 bases outside the gene matches. The DNA for the CDR3 is TGTGCCAGCAGCTCGGAGGCGGGGGGCCACGAGCAGTACTTC. Translated: CASSSEAGGHEQYF. The whole variable domain, remainder taken from reference TRBV11-2 and TRBJ2-7, is EAGVAQSPRYKIIEKRQSVAFWCNPISGHATLYWYQQILGQGPKLLIQFQNNGVVDDSQLPKDRFSAERLKGVDSTLKIQPAKLEDSAVYLCASSSEAGGHEQYFGPGTRLTVT.

For this clone: With only one base between it and a far larger clone, this is likely a read error. Different DNA sequences within this sample yield the same CDR3. The chain joins TRBV7-9 to TRBJ1-1; no clear D gene. The V gene's germline CDR1 is SEHNR and CDR2 FQNEAQ (reference sequence). The CDR3 length is 12 residues. Trimming shortened V by 7 bases and J by 0 bases, and 6 bases separated the two germline ends. CDR3 nucleotide sequence: TGTGCCAGCAAGGGAGTGAACACTGAAGCTTTCTTT. This encodes CASKGVNTEAFF. Variable domain in full (rest from reference TRBV7-9 and TRBJ1-1): DTGVSQNPRHKITKRGQNVTFRCDPISEHNRLYWYRQTLGQGPEFLTYFQNEAQLEKSRLLSDRFSAERPKGSFSTLEIQRTEQGDSAMYLCASKGVNTEAFFGQGTRLTVV.

The chain joins TRBV14 to TRBJ2-3; D is uncertain. Trimming took 0 bases from V and 0 from J, leaving 7 bases between them. Germline V CDR1 and CDR2: SGHDN, FVKESK. The CDR3 extends over 15 amino acids. The CDR3 coding sequence is TGTGCCAGCAGCCAAGACGGCGCGAGCACAGATACGCAGTATTTT. Translated: CASSQDGASTDTQYF.

The chain employs TRBV27 and TRBJ2-3; TRBD1 is a possible D gene (5 bases). The CDR3 extends over 15 amino acids. V gave up 5 bases and J gave up 0 bases, with 12 bases separating them. Germline CDR1 MNHEY, CDR2 SMNVEV (reference sequence). The CDR3 is CASSPRTPSTDTQYF. Written as DNA, the CDR3 is TGTGCCAGCAGTCCCCGGACACCTAGCACAGATACGCAGTATTTT.

The chain combines TRBV29-1 with TRBJ1-5; D might be TRBD1 (6 bases). With 7 bases removed from V and 1 base from J, the gap between germline ends came to 11 bases. The V gene's germline CDR1 is SQVTM and CDR2 ANQGSEA. The CDR3 has 13 residues. CDR3 DNA sequence: TGCAGCGGGCCGGGACAAAGCAATCAGCCCCAGCATTTT. Translating it yields CSGPGQSNQPQHF.

Relative to its sample, this clone is large. This rearrangement joins TRBV4-1 to TRBJ2-2; D is perhaps TRBD1 (6 bases). V lost 0 bases, J lost 6 bases, and 14 bases lay in between. Germline CDR1 reads MGHRA; CDR2 reads YSYEKL. CDR3 length equals 16 residues. CDR3: CASSQDRYRAAGELFF. Written as DNA, the CDR3 is TGCGCCAGCAGCCAAGATAGGTACAGGGCGGCCGGGGAGCTGTTTTTT.

The chain carries TRBV27 and TRBJ2-7, with 7 positions matching TRBD2. After removal of 3 bases from V and 5 bases from J, the junction contained 7 bases not matched to a gene. Germline loops: CDR1 MNHEY, CDR2 SMNVEV (reference sequence). The CDR3 loop spans 14 amino acids. CDR3 bases: TGTGCCAGCAGTTTGGGCGGGGGACGGAACGAGCAGTACTTC. Translation: CASSLGGGRNEQYF.

This clone was counted a single time. The V and J genes are TRBV23-1 and TRBJ2-5, with a weak D call TRBD1 (6 bases). TRBV23-1 falls under the ORF class, with uncertain function. Trimming took off 1 base at V and 3 bases at J, with 6 bases between the two ends. The CDR3 consists of 13 residues. The CDR3 nucleotides read TGCGCCAGCAGTCAATACAGGGAAGAGACCCAGTACTTC. Translation: CASSQYREETQYF.

V usage is TRBV10-2 and J usage is TRBJ2-1; D may be TRBD1 (6 bases). Looked up from germline, CDR1 is WSHSY and CDR2 is SAAADI. V was cut by 1 base and J by 6 bases, with 7 bases left in between. The CDR3 loop spans 13 amino acids. The CDR3 DNA sequence: TGCGCCAGCAGTGAGTTGGGGGCCAATGAGCAGTTCTTC. It codes for CASSELGANEQFF.

The chain employs TRBV30 and TRBJ1-1; no reliable D call. With 2 bases removed from V and 4 bases from J, the gap between germline ends came to 8 bases. From germline, CDR1 is GTSNPN and CDR2 SVGIG (reference sequence). The CDR3 extends over 12 amino acids. CDR3 sequence (DNA): TGTGCCTGGAGTCACGGGAGCACTGAAGCTTTCTTT. Protein sequence: CAWSHGSTEAFF.

The gene calls are TRBV6-4 and TRBJ2-3; unclear D gene. The CDR3 totals 13 residues. CDR1 is MRHNA and CDR2 is SNTAGT in the germline V gene. Trimming removed 2 bases from V and 1 base from J, with 4 bases in between. The CDR3 loop is CASSDQGTDTQYF. In nucleotides, the CDR3 is TGTGCCAGCAGTGACCAGGGCACAGATACGCAGTATTTT.